The 4 T cell receptor beta chains in this list originate from one sample, sequenced in a study of blood T cell repertoires in COVID-19. Clones were sequenced by immunoSEQ multiplex PCR, and TCRdb holds only the in-frame ones, with some missing. The sample holds about 94,000 clones, roughly 84% seen once. Sequenced input: peripheral blood. The receptors shown here come from a woman aged 80 or over with acute or convalescent COVID-19.

The chain uses TRBV7-2 and TRBJ2-5, with 13 bases fitting TRBD2. The CDR3 totals 15 residues. V shed 5 bases, J shed 4 bases, and the junction held 4 bases outside the gene matches. Germline CDR1 reads SGHTA; CDR2 reads FQGNSA. CDR3 protein: CASSPGLAGSETQYF. DNA of the CDR3: TGTGCCAGCAGCCCGGGACTAGCGGGATCAGAGACCCAGTACTTC.

The gene calls are TRBV18 and TRBJ1-5; 9 positions agree with TRBD1. The CDR3 runs 16 residues. Germline values: CDR1 KGHSH, CDR2 LQKENI. The trim removed 3 bases at V and 2 bases at J, leaving 5 bases unmatched. CDR3 residues: CASSPRTGEGNQPQHF. For the CDR3, the DNA is TGTGCCAGCTCACCTAGGACAGGGGAGGGCAATCAGCCCCAGCATTTT.

The chain has TRBV7-9 and TRBJ2-5; 8 bases map to TRBD1. This CDR3 region has 16 residues. V lost 5 bases to trimming and J lost 1 base; unmatched junction nucleotides: 9. Per germline, CDR1 SEHNR and CDR2 FQNEAQ (reference sequence). The CDR3 here is CASSPDRGFRQETQYF. CDR3 DNA sequence: TGTGCCAGCAGCCCTGACAGGGGATTTCGCCAAGAGACCCAGTACTTC.

CDR3 sequence: CAISESNAGGVKTQYF. The DNA of the CDR3 is TGTGCCATCAGTGAGTCTAACGCGGGGGGCGTGAAGACCCAGTACTTC. The rearrangement uses TRBV10-3 and TRBJ2-5; TRBD2 matches 8 bases. This CDR3 is built from 16 residues. V was pared by 0 bases and J by 6 bases, with 9 bases of the junction left unmatched. Per the germline V gene, CDR1 is ENHRY and CDR2 is SYGVKD.